The rows below give T cell receptor beta chains drawn from one sample of a study of T cells in Graves' hyperthyroidism and ophthalmopathy. TCRdb re-called the multiplex PCR reads with MiXCR, one entry per CDR3 protein. The sample has about 560,000 distinct CDR3 sequences, 16% seen once. Sequenced material: blood. These receptors came from a woman aged 18-29 years with Graves' hyperthyroidism. Both conserved end residues are part of each CDR3. Each record gives: V gene, J gene, clone size, D gene, CDR3 protein, CDR3 DNA. The D gene is left open where the match is weak. Size tells how often a clone was seen (once, few, many) or the class of an expanded clone, and some rows leave it out.

V gene: TRBV20-1; J gene: TRBJ2-2; clone size: few; D gene: TRBD2; CDR3 protein: CSASFALAGGSSNTGELFF; CDR3 DNA: TGCAGTGCTAGTTTCGCACTAGCGGGAGGATCGTCGAACACCGGGGAGCTGTTTTTT
V gene: TRBV7-2; J gene: TRBJ2-3; clone size: many; D gene: TRBD1; CDR3 protein: CASSLGGQGTRTQYF; CDR3 DNA: TGTGCCAGCAGCTTAGGGGGACAGGGAACTAGAACGCAGTATTTT
V gene: TRBV6-1; J gene: TRBJ2-3; clone size: -; D gene: TRBD2; CDR3 protein: CASSSWTSGRSDTQYF; CDR3 DNA: TGTGCCAGCAGTTCCTGGACTAGCGGGAGGTCAGATACGCAGTATTTT
V gene: TRBV24-1; J gene: TRBJ2-1; clone size: few; D gene: -; CDR3 protein: CATSDPDINEQFF; CDR3 DNA: TGTGCCACCAGTGACCCCGACATCAATGAGCAGTTCTTC
V gene: TRBV6-2/TRBV6-3; J gene: TRBJ1-6; clone size: many; D gene: -; CDR3 protein: CAGRPGVGNSPLHF; CDR3 DNA: TGTGCCGGAAGACCGGGAGTGGGTAATTCACCCCTCCACTTT
V gene: TRBV10-3; J gene: TRBJ1-1; clone size: many; D gene: -; CDR3 protein: CAIRPLKGRAFF; CDR3 DNA: TGTGCCATCAGACCGCTTAAAGGGCGAGCTTTCTTT
V gene: TRBV7-2; J gene: TRBJ1-5; clone size: few; D gene: TRBD1; CDR3 protein: CASTIARGSQPQHF; CDR3 DNA: TGTGCCAGCACCATAGCCAGGGGGAGCCAGCCCCAGCATTTT
V gene: TRBV7-9; J gene: TRBJ2-1; clone size: -; D gene: -; CDR3 protein: CASSLSGHNEQFF; CDR3 DNA: TGTGCCAGCAGCTTAAGCGGTCACAATGAGCAGTTCTTC
V gene: TRBV20-1; J gene: TRBJ2-3; clone size: -; D gene: -; CDR3 protein: CSARDSQYWTQYF; CDR3 DNA: TGCAGTGCTAGAGATTCCCAGTATTGGACGCAGTATTTT
V gene: TRBV29-1; J gene: TRBJ2-7; clone size: many; D gene: TRBD2; CDR3 protein: CSAALAGGPSEQYF; CDR3 DNA: TGCAGCGCGGCACTAGCGGGAGGGCCTAGCGAGCAGTACTTC
V gene: TRBV19; J gene: TRBJ2-3; clone size: few; D gene: TRBD2; CDR3 protein: CASSIYGGSDGTQYF; CDR3 DNA: TGTGCCAGTAGTATCTACGGGGGGAGCGACGGTACGCAGTATTTT
V gene: TRBV12-3/TRBV12-4; J gene: TRBJ2-3; clone size: -; D gene: TRBD2; CDR3 protein: CASSVAGGGASTDTQYF; CDR3 DNA: TGTGCCAGCAGTGTAGCGGGGGGAGGGGCTAGCACAGATACGCAGTATTTT
V gene: TRBV28; J gene: TRBJ2-2; clone size: few; D gene: -; CDR3 protein: CASGQTLTGELFF; CDR3 DNA: TGTGCCAGCGGGCAAACGCTCACCGGGGAGCTGTTTTTT
V gene: TRBV12-3/TRBV12-4; J gene: TRBJ1-2; clone size: -; D gene: TRBD1; CDR3 protein: CASSHYPGGYYGYTF; CDR3 DNA: TGTGCCAGCAGCCACTATCCAGGGGGATACTATGGCTACACCTTC
V gene: TRBV2; J gene: TRBJ2-3; clone size: many; D gene: -; CDR3 protein: CASSVRAADTQYF; CDR3 DNA: TGTGCCAGCAGTGTTCGGGCTGCCGATACGCAGTATTTT
V gene: TRBV20-1; J gene: TRBJ1-5; clone size: -; D gene: -; CDR3 protein: CSARDYRDSNQPQHF; CDR3 DNA: TGCAGTGCTAGAGATTATCGGGATAGCAATCAGCCCCAGCATTTT
V gene: TRBV3-1; J gene: TRBJ1-2; clone size: -; D gene: -; CDR3 protein: CASSTDYNCDYTF; CDR3 DNA: TGTGCCAGCAGCACGGACTATAACTGTGACTACACCTTC
V gene: TRBV9; J gene: TRBJ1-2; clone size: -; D gene: -; CDR3 protein: CASSPRDLPGYGYTF; CDR3 DNA: TGTGCCAGCAGCCCCCGTGACCTACCCGGCTATGGCTACACCTTC
V gene: TRBV12-3/TRBV12-4; J gene: TRBJ1-2; clone size: few; D gene: -; CDR3 protein: CASSLVPGDGYTF; CDR3 DNA: TGTGCCAGCAGTTTAGTTCCAGGAGATGGCTACACCTTC
V gene: TRBV7-2; J gene: TRBJ2-7; clone size: -; D gene: -; CDR3 protein: CASSLEVTYEQYF; CDR3 DNA: TGTGCCAGCAGCTTAGAGGTAACCTACGAGCAGTACTTC
V gene: TRBV5-1; J gene: TRBJ2-1; clone size: -; D gene: -; CDR3 protein: CASSFLYDEQFF; CDR3 DNA: TGCGCCAGCAGCTTTTTATACGATGAGCAGTTCTTC
V gene: TRBV10-3; J gene: TRBJ1-6; clone size: few; D gene: TRBD1; CDR3 protein: CAIRSGTANSPLHF; CDR3 DNA: TGTGCCATCAGGTCCGGGACAGCAAATTCACCCCTCCACTTT
V gene: TRBV7-8; J gene: TRBJ1-5; clone size: many; D gene: -; CDR3 protein: CASSLGLNSNQPQHF; CDR3 DNA: TGTGCCAGCAGCTTAGGTCTAAATAGCAATCAGCCCCAGCATTTT
V gene: TRBV18; J gene: TRBJ1-1; clone size: many; D gene: -; CDR3 protein: CASSPQGVETEAFF; CDR3 DNA: TGTGCCAGCTCACCACAAGGCGTTGAGACTGAAGCTTTCTTT
V gene: TRBV20-1; J gene: TRBJ2-2; clone size: -; D gene: -; CDR3 protein: CSARAGALLTGELFF; CDR3 DNA: TGCAGTGCTAGAGCAGGTGCCCTTCTCACCGGGGAGCTGTTTTTT
V gene: TRBV20-1; J gene: TRBJ2-7; clone size: many; D gene: -; CDR3 protein: CSARGRGVSWEQYF; CDR3 DNA: TGCAGTGCTAGGGGCAGGGGGGTTTCATGGGAGCAGTACTTC